The 18 T cell receptor beta chains below all came from one sample that was sequenced in a study of T cells in Graves' hyperthyroidism and ophthalmopathy (dated by TCRdb to the late 2010s). The library was produced with multiplex PCR. The sequencer was an Illumina HiSeq 2000. The TCR beta CDR3 regions were amplified from RNA transcripts. The TCR CDR3 was subjected to a first round of RT-PCR using the HTBI primer set and the Qiagen OneStep RT-PCR kit. The raw public data were reprocessed by TCRdb itself: fastp quality trimming at Q25, MiXCR clonotype calling, in-frame beta chains only. Identical CDR3 protein sequences are pooled into one entry, listed with their most common genes and DNA. This sample comprises roughly 420,000 distinct CDR3 sequences, around a sixth of them detected only once. Jointly, the top ten make up roughly 8% of the sample. The sample comprised blood. The receptor source for this set is a woman aged 18-29 years with Graves' hyperthyroidism.

In this sample, this clonotype turned up a few times. V and J are TRBV10-3 and TRBJ2-3; no clear D gene. V was shortened by 7 bases and J by 2 bases, with 10 bases between the two germline ends. Germline V lookup: CDR1 ENHRY, CDR2 SYGVKD. CDR3 size: 13 residues. CDR3 amino acids: CAIKGSDTDTQYF. The CDR3 DNA follows: TGTGCCATCAAGGGCTCAGACACAGATACGCAGTATTTT.

This clonotype was detected many times. The rearrangement joins TRBV15 to TRBJ2-3; TRBD2 is a possible D gene (5 bases). Per the germline V gene, CDR1 is LNHNV and CDR2 is YYDKDF (reference sequence). The V end was cut by 5 bases, the J end by 2 bases, with 17 bases between. This CDR3 spans 16 amino acids. The CDR3 reads CATSRSGWYPTDTQYF. The CDR3 bases are TGTGCCACCAGCCGTTCGGGGTGGTACCCCACAGATACGCAGTATTTT.

This clonotype was seen at least ten times. J is TRBJ1-2 and V is TRBV6-1; a weak D match, TRBD1 (5 bases). Germline lookup yields CDR1 MNHNS and CDR2 SASEGT. The CDR3 runs 12 residues. Trimming removed 11 bases at V and 1 base at J, with 11 bases between. The CDR3 region is CAGWGGNYGYTF. The CDR3 nucleotides are TGTGCCGGTTGGGGCGGTAACTATGGCTACACCTTC.

This clonotype occurred many times. The chain recombines TRBV18 with TRBJ1-1; 11 nucleotides agree with TRBD1. Germline V gene data show CDR1 as KGHSH and CDR2 as LQKENI. Germline trimming cut 2 bases from V and 1 base from J; bases unmatched to any gene: 0. There are 15 residues in the CDR3. The CDR3 is CASSPGTGGNTEAFF. In DNA, the CDR3 is TGTGCCAGCTCACCAGGGACAGGGGGGAACACTGAAGCTTTCTTT. Full variable domain (rest looked up from reference TRBV18 and TRBJ1-1): NAGVMQNPRHLVRRRGQEARLRCSPMKGHSHVYWYRQLPEEGLKFMVYLQKENIIDESGMPKERFSAEFPKEGPSILRIQQVVRGDSAAYFCASSPGTGGNTEAFFGQGTRLTVV.

This clonotype has at least ten counts. This chain joins TRBV24-1 and TRBJ2-1; 8 nucleotides agree with TRBD2. Losses at the gene ends were 6 bases for V and 7 bases for J; bases not matched to a gene: 7. The germline CDR1 and CDR2 sequences are KGHDR and SFDVKD. CDR3 size: 14 residues. The CDR3 coding sequence is TGTGCCACCAGTCTGACTGGGACTAGTAATGAGCAGTTCTTC. Protein: CATSLTGTSNEQFF.

The chain employs TRBV5-1 and TRBJ2-1, with 15 positions matching TRBD2. V was clipped by 4 bases and J by 8 bases; unmatched bases: 7. Germline V lookup: CDR1 SGHRS, CDR2 YFSETQ. This CDR3 has 16 residues. The CDR3 coding sequence is TGCGCCAGCAGCCTCTCCGGACTAGCGGGGGGGGATGAGCAGTTCTTC. It translates to CASSLSGLAGGDEQFF.

This clonotype was detected ten times or more. The gene calls are TRBV7-9 and TRBJ2-1, with D maybe TRBD2 (6 bases). This CDR3 has 16 residues. The V gene's germline CDR1 is SEHNR and CDR2 FQNEAQ (reference sequence). The V and J ends lost 1 base and 5 bases respectively, with 15 bases between them. The chain's CDR3 is CASSLVAGAGNNEQFF. CDR3 nucleotide sequence: TGTGCCAGCAGCTTAGTCGCTGGGGCGGGAAACAATGAGCAGTTCTTC. Using reference TRBV7-9 and TRBJ2-1 for the parts outside the CDR3, the full variable domain is DTGVSQNPRHKITKRGQNVTFRCDPISEHNRLYWYRQTLGQGPEFLTYFQNEAQLEKSRLLSDRFSAERPKGSFSTLEIQRTEQGDSAMYLCASSLVAGAGNNEQFFGPGTRLTVL.

This clonotype occurred many times. In nucleotides, the CDR3 is TGTGCCACCAGTGACCCGGGGGAGGGGAGAAACAATGAGCAGTTCTTC. Its translation: CATSDPGEGRNNEQFF. The chain carries TRBV24-1 and TRBJ2-1; TRBD2 aligns across 7 bases. The CDR3 runs to 16 residues. J lost 5 bases, V lost 4 bases, and 10 bases had no gene match. Germline CDR1 is KGHDR and CDR2 is SFDVKD.

This chain joins TRBV6-1 and TRBJ2-1; TRBD1 agrees at 8 bases. The V and J ends lost 3 bases and 7 bases, in that order; junction bases with no gene match: 8. This CDR3 spans 15 amino acids. Per the germline V gene, CDR1 is MNHNS and CDR2 is SASEGT. The DNA of the CDR3 is TGTGCCAGCAGTGACCAATACAGGGGGATGAATGAGCAGTTCTTC. Translation gives CASSDQYRGMNEQFF.

In its sample, this clonotype was seen many times. The rearrangement links TRBV6-1 to TRBJ2-1; D gene uncertain. The germline gives CDR1 MNHNS, CDR2 SASEGT. Trimming removed 5 bases at V and 9 bases at J, with 11 bases between. The CDR3 spans 12 residues. CDR3 sequence: CASSQRYGEQFF. The CDR3 DNA is TGTGCCAGCAGTCAACGGTATGGTGAGCAGTTCTTC.

This clonotype occurred many times. The rearrangement joins TRBV20-1 to TRBJ2-7; D perhaps matches TRBD2 (7 bases). Trimming cost V 1 base and J 4 bases, with 11 bases left between them. The CDR3 is 13 residues long. Germline assignment: CDR1 DFQATT and CDR2 SNEGSKA (reference sequence). The CDR3 loop is CSARGGGGYEQYF. As DNA, the CDR3 is TGCAGTGCTAGAGGAGGGGGGGGGTACGAGCAGTACTTC.

The genes are TRBV3-1 and TRBJ2-3, with no clear D. Germline CDR1 is LGHDT and CDR2 is YNNKEL (reference sequence). V was trimmed by 2 bases and J by 4 bases, leaving 13 bases between them. The CDR3 is 15 amino acids. The CDR3 sequence: CASSQIASRADTQYF. The DNA for the CDR3 is TGTGCCAGCAGCCAAATAGCATCACGCGCAGATACGCAGTATTTT.

This clonotype has a count of ten or more. V is TRBV20-1 and J is TRBJ2-1; TRBD2 agrees at 8 bases. The CDR3 extends over 16 amino acids. Germline CDR1 reads DFQATT; CDR2 reads SNEGSKA (reference sequence). Trimming at V came to 8 bases and at J to 0 bases, leaving 12 bases not matched to a gene. The CDR3 here is CSIITSGSYSYNEQFF. The CDR3 nucleotides are TGCAGTATAATAACTAGCGGAAGTTACTCCTACAATGAGCAGTTCTTC.

Points on this clonotype: A read error may explain this, as a much larger clone is one base away. V and J are TRBV30 and TRBJ2-3, with TRBD2 matching 11 bases. Trimming took 4 bases from V and 6 from J; bases not matched to a gene: 24. Germline-derived CDR1 and CDR2 are GTSNPN and SVGIG (reference sequence). CDR3 size: 20 residues. The CDR3 loop reads CAWTEVLTGTSGDLGDTQYF. CDR3 DNA sequence: TGTGCCTGGACTGAGGTACTCACCGGGACTAGCGGAGATCTGGGGGATACGCAGTATTTT.

This clonotype was counted at least ten times. J is TRBJ2-3 and V is TRBV6-1, with D perhaps TRBD1 or TRBD2 (5 bases each). The CDR3 spans 15 residues. Germline CDR1 is MNHNS and CDR2 is SASEGT. V dropped 1 base and J dropped 4 bases, with 12 bases sitting between them. The CDR3 bases are TGTGCCAGCAGTGAAGAGAGGGGATACTCAGATACGCAGTATTTT. Residues: CASSEERGYSDTQYF.

At least ten counts were recorded for this clonotype. CDR3: CASSPPGLTGELFF. The CDR3 DNA reads as TGTGCCAGCTCACCACCAGGGTTAACCGGGGAGCTGTTTTTT. The rearrangement links TRBV18 to TRBJ2-2; D gene ambiguous. V lost 0 bases and J lost 5, with 7 bases in between. Germline CDR1 KGHSH, CDR2 LQKENI. This CDR3 region has 14 residues.

Points on this clonotype: One junction end disagrees with the germline gene, perhaps due to a read error. V gene TRBV20-1 combines with J gene TRBJ2-5, with D tentatively TRBD1 (5 bases). The germline gives CDR1 DFQATT, CDR2 SNEGSKA (reference sequence). The CDR3 contains 13 residues. The CDR3 nucleotides are TGCAGTGCTAGATACCAGGGCCAAGAGACCCAGTGCTTC. Its protein is CSARYQGQETQCF.

This rearrangement joins TRBV7-2 to TRBJ2-2; either TRBD1 or TRBD2 may supply D (5 bases each). V was cut by 5 bases and J by 5 bases, with 12 bases left in between. Germline V lookup: CDR1 SGHTA, CDR2 FQGNSA. This CDR3 has 14 amino acids. The CDR3 region is CASSPRGVTGELFF. As DNA, the CDR3 is TGTGCCAGCAGCCCGAGAGGGGTTACCGGGGAGCTGTTTTTT. Drawing the rest from reference TRBV7-2 and TRBJ2-2, the complete variable domain is GAGVSQSPSNKVTEKGKDVELRCDPISGHTALYWYRQSLGQGLEFLIYFQGNSAPDKSGLPSDRFSAERTGGSVSTLTIQRTQQEDSAVYLCASSPRGVTGELFFGEGSRLTVL.